The 31 T cell receptor beta chains reported below all come from one sample, sequenced in a study of blood T cell repertoires in COVID-19. The method was immunoSEQ multiplex PCR; TCRdb's version includes in-frame clones alone and lacks a portion of them. The sample has around 160,000 clones; approximately 88% are singletons. The sample consisted of PBMCs or T cells enriched from blood (not recorded which). The source is a woman aged 60-75 years who had recovered from COVID-19.

This clone was seen a handful of times. The V gene is TRBV9, the J gene TRBJ2-7; TRBD2 is a possible D gene (6 bases). This CDR3 spans 16 amino acids. Germline-derived CDR1 and CDR2 are SGDLS and YYNGEE. Trimming took off 2 bases at V and 3 bases at J, with 18 bases between the two ends. The CDR3, as DNA: TGTGCCAGCAGCGTTGGGGGGTTTTCCTCTCTCTACGAGCAGTACTTC. This codes for CASSVGGFSSLYEQYF.

The rearrangement links TRBV28 to TRBJ1-5; perhaps TRBD1 as D (5 bases). Germline CDR1 MDHEN, CDR2 SYDVKM. The CDR3 runs to 15 residues. The V end lost 2 bases, the J end lost 5 bases, and 13 bases lay between the germline ends. CDR3 DNA sequence: TGTGCCAGCAGTTTACTGGCAGGGCAAGATCAGCCCCAGCATTTT. Residues: CASSLLAGQDQPQHF. The variable domain in full, with the rest retrieved from reference TRBV28 and TRBJ1-5, is DVKVTQSSRYLVKRTGEKVFLECVQDMDHENMFWYRQDPGLGLRLIYFSYDVKMKEKGDIPEGYSVSREKKERFSLILESASTNQTSMYLCASSLLAGQDQPQHFGDGTRLSIL.

The chain is built from TRBV6-5 and TRBJ2-1, with TRBD2 matching 13 bases. Germline V gene lookup returns CDR1 MNHEY and CDR2 SVGAGI. J gave up 14 bases and V 2 bases, and 6 bases lay outside the gene matches. The CDR3 contains 14 residues. CDR3 bases: TGTGCCAGCAGTTACGGTACTAGCGGGGGGGCAAAGTTCTTC. This codes for CASSYGTSGGAKFF.

The rearrangement uses TRBV2 and TRBJ2-2; D gene ambiguous. CDR3 length equals 16 residues. The germline gives CDR1 SNHLY, CDR2 FYNNEI. Trimming took 3 bases from V and 4 from J, leaving 15 bases between them. CDR3 protein: CASSEMQPETTGELFF. The CDR3 coding sequence is TGTGCCAGCAGTGAGATGCAGCCGGAGACCACCGGGGAGCTGTTTTTT.

The table lists this clone with a count of one. This chain links TRBV27 with TRBJ2-1; TRBD2 matches 15 bases. This CDR3 has 20 residues. The V and J ends lost 5 bases and 1 base, in that order; junction bases with no gene match: 12. Germline lookup yields CDR1 MNHEY and CDR2 SMNVEV (reference sequence). The CDR3 DNA reads TGTGCCAGCAGTCCTCTGGGACTAGCGGGAGGAACGGGTTCCTACAATGAGCAGTTCTTC. Translating it yields CASSPLGLAGGTGSYNEQFF.

The chain carries TRBV7-9 and TRBJ1-6, with D hard to call. Between the trimmed V and J ends, which lost 5 bases and 10 bases, there was a span of 9 bases. There are 12 residues in the CDR3. Germline-derived CDR1 and CDR2 are SEHNR and FQNEAQ (reference sequence). Here the CDR3 reads CASSPVQSPLHF. The CDR3 region has the DNA TGTGCCAGCAGCCCGGTTCAATCACCCCTCCACTTT.

The chain combines TRBV13 with TRBJ2-1, with TRBD2 identical over 9 bases. The CDR3 contains 15 residues. Unmatched junction bases numbered 11, after V lost 5 bases and J lost 9 bases. Germline V gives CDR1 PRHDT, CDR2 FYEKMQ (reference sequence). CDR3 in DNA: TGTGCCAGCAGCGTAATAGCGGGAGTGTTGAGTGAGCAGTTCTTC. The encoded protein is CASSVIAGVLSEQFF.

The V gene is TRBV4-1, the J gene TRBJ2-5; 12 bases fit TRBD2. With V trimmed by 6 bases and J by 4 bases, 12 bases remained unmatched. The CDR3 extends over 17 amino acids. Germline V gene data show CDR1 as MGHRA and CDR2 as YSYEKL. Here the CDR3 reads CASSLMLAGGRSETQYF. CDR3 nucleotide sequence: TGCGCCAGCAGTCTCATGCTAGCGGGAGGGCGGTCAGAGACCCAGTACTTC.

A single count supports this clone. The chain links TRBV7-2 to TRBJ1-5, with a possible D match to TRBD1 (5 bases). This CDR3 contains 14 residues. CDR1 is SGHTA, CDR2 FQGNSA, per germline. Trimming removed 5 bases from V and 9 bases from J, with 17 bases in between. CDR3 DNA: TGTGCCAGCAGCCGTAGAGTGGGGGGTTGGCCCCAGCATTTT. This gives the protein CASSRRVGGWPQHF.

V is TRBV28 and J is TRBJ2-7; D not resolved. The CDR3 sequence is 14 residues long. The ends were cut back, 3 bases at V and 2 bases at J, with 11 bases in the middle. Germline loops: CDR1 MDHEN, CDR2 SYDVKM. This chain's CDR3 is CASSFWQKTYEQYF. For the CDR3, the DNA is TGTGCCAGCAGTTTTTGGCAGAAGACCTACGAGCAGTACTTC.

V usage is TRBV4-2 and J usage is TRBJ2-1; 9 bases line up with TRBD1. Looked up from germline, CDR1 is LGHNA and CDR2 is YNFKEQ. V lost 4 bases, J lost 3 bases, and 13 bases stayed unmatched. The CDR3 sequence is 18 residues long. The CDR3 DNA sequence: TGTGCCAGCAGCCGGACCTTTGAGGACAGGGGTTTCTACAATGAGCAGTTCTTC. This codes for CASSRTFEDRGFYNEQFF.

The CDR3 loop is CASSLDRQGEAFF. The CDR3 DNA sequence: TGTGCCAGCAGCTTGGATCGACAGGGCGAAGCTTTCTTT. The chain combines TRBV5-4 with TRBJ1-1; 7 bases are shared with TRBD1. Germline V CDR1 and CDR2: SGHNT, YYREEE (reference sequence). After removal of 0 bases from V and 8 bases from J, the junction contained 4 bases not matched to a gene. CDR3 length: 13 amino acids.

CDR3 DNA sequence: TGTGCCAGCAGCTACTCCACCTACGAGCAGTACTTC. It is translated as CASSYSTYEQYF. V usage is TRBV3-1 (or the pseudogene TRBV3-2) and J usage is TRBJ2-7; D remains ambiguous. The CDR3 loop spans 12 amino acids. V lost 5 bases, J lost 2 bases, and 7 bases lay in between. In germline, CDR1 is LGHDT, CDR2 YNNKEL (reference sequence).

DNA for the CDR3: TGTGCCAGCAGTGGACTAGCGGGGATCAATGAGCAGTTCTTC. Amino acid sequence: CASSGLAGINEQFF. The V gene is TRBV5-6, the J gene TRBJ2-1; TRBD2 agrees at 12 bases. With V trimmed by 5 bases and J by 6 bases, 3 bases remained unmatched. The germline V gene has CDR1 SGHDT and CDR2 YYEEEE. This CDR3 comprises 14 residues.

This chain connects TRBV5-4 to TRBJ1-1; D remains unclear. The CDR3 loop spans 15 amino acids. The germline V gene has CDR1 SGHNT and CDR2 YYREEE (reference sequence). V lost 0 bases to trimming and J lost 1 base, with 10 bases between them. CDR3 in DNA: TGTGCCAGCAGCTTGGTCAGTCTTTCGAACACTGAAGCTTTCTTT. Translating it yields CASSLVSLSNTEAFF. Variable domain in full (rest from reference TRBV5-4 and TRBJ1-1): ETGVTQSPTHLIKTRGQQVTLRCSSQSGHNTVSWYQQALGQGPQFIFQYYREEENGRGNFPPRFSGLQFPNYSSELNVNALELDDSALYLCASSLVSLSNTEAFFGQGTRLTVV.

As concerns this clone: Within the sample, other DNA sequences also encode this same CDR3. The chain has TRBV2 and TRBJ1-5, with D uncertain. The V end lost 4 bases, the J end lost 4 bases, and 5 bases lay between the germline ends. This CDR3 is 12 amino acids long. Looked up from germline, CDR1 is SNHLY and CDR2 is FYNNEI. CDR3 DNA sequence: TGTGCCAGCAGTGGAGGAAATCAGCCCCAGCATTTT. The encoded protein is CASSGGNQPQHF.

J is TRBJ1-6 and V is TRBV7-8; the D gene is possibly TRBD1 (5 bases). This CDR3 spans 14 amino acids. Trimming shortened V by 4 bases and J by 5 bases, and 9 bases separated the two germline ends. Germline-derived CDR1 and CDR2 are SGHVS and FQNEAQ. Here the CDR3 reads CASSSRGNNSPLHF. For the CDR3, the DNA is TGTGCCAGCAGCTCCCGGGGGAATAATTCACCCCTCCACTTT.

The CDR3 DNA reads TGTGCCAGCAGCCCGACCCCCTCTGCTGACTTTGAAGCTTTCTTT. Amino acid sequence: CASSPTPSADFEAFF. The chain recombines TRBV3-1 (or the pseudogene TRBV3-2) with TRBJ1-1; D gene uncertain. CDR1 and CDR2 (germline): LGHDT, YNNKEL (reference sequence). The CDR3 covers 15 residues. V was pared by 4 bases and J by 7 bases, with 19 bases between.

This clone was picked up many times. The rearrangement links TRBV6-5 to TRBJ1-5; a possible D gene is TRBD1 (6 bases). The germline V gene has CDR1 MNHEY and CDR2 SVGAGI. V shed 7 bases and J shed 4 bases, with 17 bases lying between them. The CDR3 sequence is 15 residues long. The CDR3 coding sequence is TGTGCCAGCACCCGTTCGGACAGCTTTAATCAGCCCCAGCATTTT. Amino acids: CASTRSDSFNQPQHF.

This rearrangement joins TRBV5-6 to TRBJ2-7, with 12 nucleotides matching TRBD2. This CDR3 spans 17 amino acids. Trimming at V came to 2 bases and at J to 4 bases, leaving 10 bases not matched to a gene. Germline V CDR1 and CDR2: SGHDT, YYEEEE. CDR3 bases: TGTGCCAGCAGCTTACTAGCGGGAGGAGGTCCCCTGTACGAGCAGTACTTC. This encodes CASSLLAGGGPLYEQYF.

CDR3 region: CASRGTSGTDTQYF. CDR3 bases: TGTGCCAGCAGGGGGACTAGCGGCACAGATACGCAGTATTTT. The genes are TRBV2 and TRBJ2-3; 10 bases match TRBD2. V was pared by 6 bases and J by 1 base, with 1 base of the junction left unmatched. The germline CDR1 and CDR2 sequences are SNHLY and FYNNEI. The CDR3 has 14 amino acids.

This sequence joins TRBV18 and TRBJ2-3; 9 positions agree with TRBD1. Germline trimming cut 4 bases from V and 3 bases from J; bases unmatched to any gene: 5. This CDR3 contains 15 residues. Germline loops: CDR1 KGHSH, CDR2 LQKENI. This CDR3 reads CASSLTGTGTDTQYF. As DNA, the CDR3 is TGTGCCAGCTCACTCACCGGGACAGGGACAGATACGCAGTATTTT.

This chain joins TRBV7-2 and TRBJ2-5; 12 bases agree with TRBD2. CDR3 length: 16 residues. J lost 9 bases, V lost 5 bases, and 13 bases had no gene match. The germline V gene has CDR1 SGHTA and CDR2 FQGNSA. Here the CDR3 reads CASSAPSGGAWRAQYF. Here the CDR3 DNA reads TGTGCCAGCAGCGCCCCTAGCGGGGGGGCCTGGCGGGCCCAGTACTTC.

In its sample, this clone was seen a few times. The chain recombines TRBV2 with TRBJ1-4; D is undetermined. V was pared by 2 bases and J by 12 bases, with 7 bases between. Germline CDR1 reads SNHLY; CDR2 reads FYNNEI. The CDR3 is made up of 11 amino acids. The CDR3 is CASSEYGELFF. Written as DNA, the CDR3 is TGTGCCAGCAGTGAATACGGGGAACTGTTTTTT. The variable domain in full, with the rest retrieved from reference TRBV2 and TRBJ1-4, is EPEVTQTPSHQVTQMGQEVILRCVPISNHLYFYWYRQILGQKVEFLVSFYNNEISEKSEIFDDQFSVERPDGSNFTLKIRSTKLEDSAMYFCASSEYGELFFGSGTQLSVL.

This rearrangement joins TRBV2 to TRBJ1-1, with D perhaps TRBD1 (6 bases). CDR3 length equals 13 residues. Trimming shortened V by 7 bases and J by 0 bases, and 9 bases separated the two germline ends. Germline-derived CDR1 and CDR2 are SNHLY and FYNNEI. The CDR3 DNA reads as TGTGCCAGCAATTGGGGGCTGAACACTGAAGCTTTCTTT. Translation: CASNWGLNTEAFF.

V is TRBV7-9 and J is TRBJ2-7; the match to TRBD2 covers 11 bases. The V segment lost 5 bases and the J segment 6 bases; nucleotides outside the gene matches: 3. The CDR3 runs 13 residues. CDR1 and CDR2 from the germline V gene are SEHNR and FQNEAQ (reference sequence). CDR3 loop: CASSITSGSEQYF. CDR3 DNA: TGTGCCAGCAGCATCACTAGCGGGAGCGAGCAGTACTTC.

This chain uses TRBV29-1 with TRBJ2-3; TRBD2 matches 14 bases. V lost 6 bases and J lost 4; bases outside the gene matches: 12. The CDR3 consists of 17 residues. Per germline, CDR1 SQVTM and CDR2 ANQGSEA. The chain's CDR3 is CSVPRLAGGRLADTQYF. The CDR3 DNA is TGCAGCGTCCCCAGACTAGCGGGGGGGCGGTTGGCAGATACGCAGTATTTT.

The chain is built from TRBV4-2 and TRBJ2-3; TRBD2 might be the D (5 bases). V shed 0 bases and J shed 5 bases, with 12 bases lying between them. The length of the CDR3 is 15 residues. Germline V gives CDR1 LGHNA, CDR2 YNFKEQ. The DNA of the CDR3 is TGTGCCAGCAGCCAAGAGGTCCTAGCAATAGATACGCAGTATTTT. It specifies CASSQEVLAIDTQYF.

In DNA, the CDR3 is TGTGCCAGCAGCTTGAGACTAGCGGGACGATTGCAGTACAATGAGCAGTTCTTC. Translation: CASSLRLAGRLQYNEQFF. This chain uses TRBV5-8 with TRBJ2-1; TRBD2 aligns across 11 bases. Losses at the gene ends were 1 base for V and 4 bases for J; bases not matched to a gene: 10. Germline-derived CDR1 and CDR2 are SGHTS and YDEGEE. CDR3 size: 18 residues.

V usage is TRBV10-2 and J usage is TRBJ1-1, with D perhaps TRBD1 (6 bases). This CDR3 has 14 residues. With 4 bases removed from V and 4 bases from J, the gap between germline ends came to 13 bases. Germline values: CDR1 WSHSY, CDR2 SAAADI. The DNA for the CDR3 is TGCGCCAGCAGTGTTGAGGGGGGGGGCACTGAAGCTTTCTTT. This translates into CASSVEGGGTEAFF.

This clone came up a few times. The chain couples TRBV2 to TRBJ1-5; D uncertain. The germline V gene has CDR1 SNHLY and CDR2 FYNNEI. V dropped 5 bases and J dropped 0 bases, with 11 bases sitting between them. This CDR3 has 15 residues. The CDR3 sequence is CASSISRGSNQPQHF. The CDR3 DNA reads as TGTGCCAGCAGTATCTCACGGGGTAGCAATCAGCCCCAGCATTTT.